A selection of T cell receptor beta chains follows, all from one sample in a study of T cells in localized non-small cell lung cancer. The repertoire was sequenced with immunoSEQ multiplex PCR; TCRdb's copy has only in-frame clones and lacks some. The sample includes 2,000 to 2,500 clones, around 30% seen only once; the top ten take 10% to 15%. Source: normal lung tissue next to the tumor, taken before any cancer treatment. The origin of the receptors is a female donor older than 55 with stage I squamous cell lung carcinoma. CDR3s include the opening cysteine and the closing phenylalanine or tryptophan. D genes are given only for firm matches. Only part of the rows carry a size: once, few, many, or a class if the clone is expanded.

>few|TRBJ2-3|-|TRBV23-1
CASRRDDGTDTQYF
TGCGCCAGCAGGCGGGATGATGGCACAGATACGCAGTATTTT
>many|TRBJ1-6|TRBD1|TRBV11-3
CASSVSQGAGNSPLHF
TGTGCCAGCAGCGTGTCCCAGGGGGCGGGTAATTCACCCCTCCACTTT
>medium-sized|TRBJ2-2|-|TRBV6-8
CASGMRATGELFF
TGTGCCAGCGGAATGAGGGCCACCGGGGAGCTGTTTTTT
>-|TRBJ2-1|TRBD2|TRBV19
CASSGRTSGRLVDNEQFF
TGTGCCAGTTCGGGGAGGACTAGCGGGAGGTTGGTCGACAATGAGCAGTTCTTC
>many|TRBJ2-7|-|TRBV11-3
CASSLEAGFYEQYF
TGTGCCAGCAGCTTGGAAGCAGGATTCTACGAGCAGTACTTC
>few|TRBJ2-1|TRBD2|TRBV6-8
CASSWTSGAAEQFF
TGTGCCAGCAGTTGGACTAGCGGGGCAGCTGAGCAGTTCTTC
>few|TRBJ1-1|-|TRBV6-8
CASTDSGSYTEAFF
TGTGCCAGCACCGACTCCGGGAGTTACACTGAAGCTTTCTTT
>medium-sized|TRBJ1-2|-|TRBV28
CASFNMGEAGGGYTF
TGTGCCAGCTTCAATATGGGGGAGGCGGGGGGGGGCTACACCTTC
>large|TRBJ1-1|-|TRBV6-8
CASSAGTWDHEAFF
TGTGCCAGCAGTGCCGGGACATGGGACCACGAAGCTTTCTTT
>medium-sized|TRBJ2-7|TRBD2|TRBV6-8
CASSLTSGGPYEQYF
TGTGCCAGCAGTTTGACTAGCGGGGGCCCTTACGAGCAGTACTTC